The present TCR beta chain was sequenced within a study of T cell responses to AZD1222 COVID-19 vaccine. Assay used: immunoSEQ multiplex PCR; TCRdb lists only in-frame clones, some missing. The profile shows about 150,000 clones, nearly 95% of them singletons. Study observations and caveats: Reportedly, close to half of spike-specific TCRs are directed against unmutated variant regions. Donors, mostly white British, included more females; clonal diversity was possibly underestimated.

Of note for this clone: What it binds is unknown.

The germline V and J ends were trimmed by 0 bases and 6 bases, with 16 bases remaining between them. The CDR3 is 16 amino acids. The germline V gene has CDR1 LGHDT and CDR2 YNNKEL (reference sequence). The material was peripheral blood, obtained on day 0 of AZD1222 vaccination. The chain is built from TRBV3-1 (or the pseudogene TRBV3-2) and TRBJ2-3; D is undetermined. The clonotype originates from an adult in good health. The CDR3 region is CASSQDTTPPRDTQYF. In nucleotides, the CDR3 is TGTGCCAGCAGCCAAGATACGACCCCCCCCAGGGATACGCAGTATTTT.